This T cell receptor beta chain is from a study of CD8 T cells in ankylosing spondylitis. The V end was cut by 0 bases, the J end by 1 base, with 12 bases between. The length of the CDR3 is 15 residues. Germline V gene lookup returns CDR1 SQVTM and CDR2 ANQGSEA. TCRdb reprocessed the 5' RACE reads with MiXCR, giving one entry per CDR3 protein. The sample carries 200,000 or so distinct CDR3 sequences, approximately 12% recorded once. Sequenced sample: blood, either unsorted or a sorted T cell fraction (not recorded which). The chain links TRBV29-1 to TRBJ2-5; no reliable D call. The sequence was obtained from a female donor with ankylosing spondylitis or in good health (not recorded which). CDR3 coding DNA: TGCAGCGTTGAAGAACCTCGGGCAGTCCAAGAGACCCAGTACTTC. It encodes CSVEEPRAVQETQYF.